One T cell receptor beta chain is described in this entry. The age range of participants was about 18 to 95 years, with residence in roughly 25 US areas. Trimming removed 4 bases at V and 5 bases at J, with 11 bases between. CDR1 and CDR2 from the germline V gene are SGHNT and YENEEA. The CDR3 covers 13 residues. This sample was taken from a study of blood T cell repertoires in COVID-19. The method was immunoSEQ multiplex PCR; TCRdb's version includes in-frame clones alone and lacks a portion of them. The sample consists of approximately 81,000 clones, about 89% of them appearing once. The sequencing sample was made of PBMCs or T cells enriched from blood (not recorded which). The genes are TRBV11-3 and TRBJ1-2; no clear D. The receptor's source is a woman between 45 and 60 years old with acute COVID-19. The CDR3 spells CASSSRRFYGYTF. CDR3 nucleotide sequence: TGTGCCAGCAGCTCTAGGAGATTTTATGGCTACACCTTC. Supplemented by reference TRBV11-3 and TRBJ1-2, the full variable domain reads EAGVVQSPRYKIIEKKQPVAFWCNPISGHNTLYWYLQNLGQGPELLIRYENEEAVDDSQLPKDRFSAERLKGVDSTLKIQPAELGDSAVYLCASSSRRFYGYTFGSGTRLTVV.